One and the same sample provided the 26 T cell receptor beta chains below, sequenced in a study of regulatory T cells in long-lasting Graves disease (dated by TCRdb to the early 2020s). Library prep was done by multiplex PCR. The run used an Illumina HiSeq 4000. TCR beta libraries were built with iRepertoire HTBI primers and Arm-PCR amplification of CDR3 regions. The public reads were run again by TCRdb, first through fastp at Q25 and then through MiXCR, and only productive beta chains were kept. Each entry is one CDR3 protein sequence, shown with its most common DNA and genes. This sample is represented by about 610,000 distinct CDR3 sequences; around 15% of them were singletons. Together, the top ten hold approximately 12% of the sample. The sample's time point, from its label and the paper: newly diagnosed GD, antithyroid drugs for less than 3 months. RNA was extracted from PBMCs in TRIzol for both TCR sequencing and RNA sequencing.

The same sample was also used in a study of T cells in Graves' hyperthyroidism and ophthalmopathy.

Specimen: peripheral blood mononuclear cells (PBMCs), collected at new diagnosis, from a patient treated with antithyroid drugs. These receptors originate from a young man with Graves disease. Donor details come from another sample of the same person, matched by shared clones.

In its sample, this clonotype was seen many times. The rearrangement joins TRBV6-2 or TRBV6-3 to TRBJ2-1, with 13 bases that match TRBD2. The trim removed 7 bases at V and 3 bases at J, leaving 3 bases unmatched. Per the germline V gene, CDR1 is MNHEY and CDR2 is SVGEGT. CDR3 length: 15 residues. The CDR3 DNA follows: TGTGCCAGCACTGGACTAGCGGGAGTCTACAATGAGCAGTTCTTC. It is translated as CASTGLAGVYNEQFF.

This clonotype has more than one count but fewer than ten. The CDR3 DNA is TGTGCCAGCAGTGAGGGACAGGGGACCGGACAGCCCCAGCATTTT. Protein sequence: CASSEGQGTGQPQHF. The chain has TRBV6-1 and TRBJ1-5; 10 nucleotides align to TRBD1. J lost 7 bases, V lost 3 bases, and 6 bases had no gene match. Germline V gene sequence: CDR1 MNHNS, CDR2 SASEGT. The CDR3 contains 15 residues.

The chain couples TRBV27 to TRBJ1-5; D is ambiguous. V was clipped by 5 bases and J by 2 bases, with 13 bases between them. Germline CDR1 reads MNHEY; CDR2 reads SMNVEV (reference sequence). The CDR3 covers 15 residues. CDR3 in amino acids: CASSPAHRGNQPQHF. Written as DNA, the CDR3 is TGTGCCAGCAGTCCCGCCCACCGGGGCAATCAGCCCCAGCATTTT.

This clonotype turned up a few times. CDR3 sequence reads: CASSLPTGGETQYF. In nucleotides, the CDR3 is TGTGCCAGCAGTTTACCCACCGGGGGGGAGACCCAGTACTTC. This chain links TRBV28 with TRBJ2-5; 7 nucleotides line up with TRBD2. The CDR3 contains 14 residues. Germline CDR1 reads MDHEN; CDR2 reads SYDVKM. V lost 2 bases and J lost 5; bases outside the gene matches: 5.

The table lists this clonotype with many counts. The rearrangement uses TRBV7-3 and TRBJ2-3; 8 nucleotides line up with TRBD2. V trimming: 2 bases; J trimming: 1 base; junction bases outside the gene matches: 5. Germline values: CDR1 SGHTA, CDR2 FQGTGA. The CDR3 has 16 residues. Here the CDR3 reads CASSLGAGGRTDTQYF. CDR3 coding DNA: TGTGCCAGCAGCTTAGGTGCGGGAGGTCGCACAGATACGCAGTATTTT.

This chain links TRBV3-1 with TRBJ1-4; a weak D match, TRBD1 (5 bases). V lost 5 bases and J lost 6, with 16 bases in between. CDR1 LGHDT and CDR2 YNNKEL come from the germline V gene (reference sequence). The CDR3 totals 15 residues. CDR3 in amino acids: CASSVTGTVDEKLFF. CDR3 coding DNA: TGTGCCAGCAGCGTCACAGGAACAGTAGATGAAAAACTGTTTTTT.

V is TRBV19 and J is TRBJ1-1, with D hard to call. The length of the CDR3 is 13 residues. CDR1 LNHDA and CDR2 SQIVND come from the germline V gene (reference sequence). Trimming stripped 9 bases from V and 0 bases from J, with 11 bases between. DNA of the CDR3: TGTGCCAGCGAAGCTGCTATGAACACTGAAGCTTTCTTT. Protein sequence: CASEAAMNTEAFF.

The rearrangement uses TRBV28 and TRBJ1-4; tentative D call: TRBD1 (6 bases). With 8 bases removed from V and 4 bases from J, the gap between germline ends came to 17 bases. From germline, CDR1 is MDHEN and CDR2 SYDVKM. The CDR3 is 15 residues long. CDR3 loop: CASDTNDRHNEKLFF. The CDR3 DNA reads as TGTGCCAGCGATACCAATGACAGGCATAATGAAAAACTGTTTTTT.

There are a few counts of this clonotype. The gene calls are TRBV30 and TRBJ2-4; perhaps TRBD1 as D (7 bases). This CDR3 region has 16 residues. Deletions cut 4 bases from V and 0 bases from J, with 16 bases between. Germline assignment: CDR1 GTSNPN and CDR2 SVGIG (reference sequence). As DNA, the CDR3 is TGTGCCTGGACCAACCAGGGGGGTTTAGCCAAAAACATTCAGTACTTC. Amino acids: CAWTNQGGLAKNIQYF.

The V gene is TRBV9, the J gene TRBJ2-1; 11 bases match TRBD2. V shed 2 bases and J 3 bases; nucleotides not matched to a gene: 7. Per germline, CDR1 SGDLS and CDR2 YYNGEE. This CDR3 comprises 17 residues. CDR3 DNA sequence: TGTGCCAGCAGCGTCCAAGCCCTAGCGGGAGGCTACAATGAGCAGTTCTTC. It encodes CASSVQALAGGYNEQFF.

This clonotype has a count of ten or more. The chain carries TRBV30 and TRBJ1-5; 9 positions agree with TRBD1. V was pared by 1 base and J by 5 bases, with 3 bases of the junction left unmatched. The CDR3 covers 14 residues. Germline CDR1 is GTSNPN and CDR2 is SVGIG (reference sequence). CDR3 sequence reads: CAWSAGTGYQPQHF. CDR3 in DNA: TGTGCCTGGAGTGCCGGGACAGGGTATCAGCCCCAGCATTTT.

This clonotype was detected many times. One junction end does not reproduce the germline sequence, and a read error may be involved. The chain uses TRBV5-1 and TRBJ2-7; TRBD1 agrees at 7 bases. The CDR3 is 14 amino acids. Germline V lookup: CDR1 SGHRS, CDR2 YFSETQ. CDR3 residues: CASSPGTATYEQYF. As DNA, the CDR3 is TGTGCCAGCAGTCCCGGGACAGCCACCTACGAGCAGTACTTC.

V usage is TRBV13 and J usage is TRBJ1-1; no clear D. The V gene lost 1 base and the J gene lost 2 bases, with 14 bases spanning the gap. The CDR3 is 16 amino acids. CDR1 is PRHDT and CDR2 is FYEKMQ in the germline V gene (reference sequence). In DNA form, the CDR3 reads TGTGCCAGCAGCTTAGTCCAGACACTTTTAAACACTGAAGCTTTCTTT. Translated: CASSLVQTLLNTEAFF.

This chain links TRBV30 with TRBJ2-7; a weak D match, TRBD1 (5 bases). Germline V lookup: CDR1 GTSNPN, CDR2 SVGIG (reference sequence). V dropped 3 bases and J dropped 8 bases, with 17 bases sitting between them. This CDR3 comprises 13 residues. CDR3 sequence: CAWRSQGVWKQYF. The CDR3 DNA reads as TGTGCCTGGAGAAGCCAAGGGGTCTGGAAGCAGTACTTC.

This clonotype has ten or more counts. The chain couples TRBV11-3 to TRBJ2-1; D gene ambiguous. Germline assignment: CDR1 SGHNT and CDR2 YENEEA. With 1 base removed from V and 0 bases from J, the gap between germline ends came to 10 bases. This CDR3 contains 16 residues. The DNA for the CDR3 is TGTGCCAGCAGCTTAGTGAACACTGACTCCTACAATGAGCAGTTCTTC. It is translated as CASSLVNTDSYNEQFF.

The table lists this clonotype with many counts. This chain joins TRBV28 and TRBJ2-4, with 9 bases that match TRBD2. This CDR3 comprises 18 residues. After removal of 5 bases from V and 8 bases from J, the junction contained 19 bases not matched to a gene. CDR1 is MDHEN and CDR2 is SYDVKM in the germline V gene. CDR3: CASSPIRSGRQSTDIQYF. In DNA form, the CDR3 reads TGTGCCAGCAGTCCCATTCGGAGCGGGAGGCAAAGCACGGACATTCAGTACTTC.

V usage is TRBV2 and J usage is TRBJ2-1, with D uncertain. V was cut by 2 bases and J by 10 bases, with 9 bases left in between. The CDR3 spans 12 residues. The V gene's germline CDR1 is SNHLY and CDR2 FYNNEI. The CDR3 is CASSEQDLEQFF. As DNA, the CDR3 is TGTGCCAGCAGTGAACAAGACTTGGAGCAGTTCTTC.

This clonotype was detected many times. This sequence joins TRBV3-1 and TRBJ1-1, with a weak D call TRBD1 (5 bases). Germline CDR1 and CDR2: LGHDT and YNNKEL (reference sequence). The CDR3 is 15 residues long. Trimming pared 1 base from V and 2 bases from J, leaving 11 bases between. CDR3 in amino acids: CASSQVTGLNTEAFF. CDR3 coding DNA: TGTGCCAGCAGCCAAGTAACAGGCTTAAACACTGAAGCTTTCTTT.

This clonotype was counted ten times or more. The rearrangement links TRBV12-3 or TRBV12-4 to TRBJ2-5; D remains ambiguous. CDR3 size: 15 residues. Trimming stripped 2 bases from V and 3 bases from J, with 13 bases between. The CDR3 region has the DNA TGTGCCAGCAGTTTATCGTCCGGTGGGGAAGAGACCCAGTACTTC. Residues: CASSLSSGGEETQYF.

This clonotype has ten or more counts. CDR3 coding DNA: TGCGCCAGCAGCCTGGTGGGCAGGACCAATGAGCAGTTCTTC. Protein product: CASSLVGRTNEQFF. The chain uses TRBV5-1 and TRBJ2-1; unclear D gene. Germline-derived CDR1 and CDR2 are SGHRS and YFSETQ. Trimming removed 4 bases at V and 6 bases at J, with 14 bases between. CDR3 length equals 14 residues.

The chain has TRBV10-3 and TRBJ2-7, with TRBD2 as a possible D gene (5 bases). Germline V CDR1 and CDR2: ENHRY, SYGVKD. V was shortened by 7 bases and J by 0 bases, with 13 bases between the two germline ends. The CDR3 spans 14 residues. CDR3 coding DNA: TGTGCCATCACGGACCCCGGGATCTCCTACGAGCAGTACTTC. Amino acids: CAITDPGISYEQYF.

This clonotype was detected a few times. This chain links TRBV20-1 with TRBJ1-2, with D maybe TRBD1 (5 bases). V lost 5 bases and J lost 6, with 13 bases in between. CDR1 DFQATT and CDR2 SNEGSKA come from the germline V gene (reference sequence). CDR3 length: 12 amino acids. CDR3 amino acids: CSAFPLRDGYTF. In nucleotides, the CDR3 is TGCAGTGCTTTCCCCCTCAGGGATGGCTACACCTTC.

This clonotype was observed many times. The chain is built from TRBV5-6 and TRBJ2-5; the D is unclear. Germline V gene lookup returns CDR1 SGHDT and CDR2 YYEEEE. Trimming stripped 0 bases from V and 4 bases from J, with 13 bases between. The CDR3 consists of 15 residues. For the CDR3, the DNA is TGTGCCAGCAGCTTGGGGACGCGGACGGGAGAGACCCAGTACTTC. It is translated as CASSLGTRTGETQYF.

This clonotype appeared many times. The rearrangement joins TRBV7-2 to TRBJ2-7, with unresolved D. Germline CDR1 and CDR2: SGHTA and FQGNSA. V lost 2 bases to trimming and J lost 3 bases, with 11 bases between them. There are 14 residues in the CDR3. This CDR3 is CASSLSFQNYEQYF. In nucleotides, the CDR3 is TGTGCCAGCAGCTTAAGTTTCCAGAACTACGAGCAGTACTTC.

This clonotype was counted many times. This chain uses TRBV20-1 with TRBJ2-1, with D possibly being TRBD2 (6 bases). The CDR3 has 13 amino acids. Deletions cut 6 bases from V and 3 bases from J, with 12 bases between. Germline values: CDR1 DFQATT, CDR2 SNEGSKA (reference sequence). The CDR3 reads CSAGTDNYNEQFF. The CDR3 DNA follows: TGCAGTGCCGGGACTGATAACTACAATGAGCAGTTCTTC.

The CDR3 loop is CAVGTWGGTDTQYF. The CDR3 nucleotides are TGTGCCGTAGGGACATGGGGAGGCACAGATACGCAGTATTTT. The chain uses TRBV6-1 and TRBJ2-3; possibly TRBD1 for D (6 bases). CDR3 length: 14 residues. Germline values: CDR1 MNHNS, CDR2 SASEGT. Deletions cut 11 bases from V and 1 base from J, with 16 bases between.